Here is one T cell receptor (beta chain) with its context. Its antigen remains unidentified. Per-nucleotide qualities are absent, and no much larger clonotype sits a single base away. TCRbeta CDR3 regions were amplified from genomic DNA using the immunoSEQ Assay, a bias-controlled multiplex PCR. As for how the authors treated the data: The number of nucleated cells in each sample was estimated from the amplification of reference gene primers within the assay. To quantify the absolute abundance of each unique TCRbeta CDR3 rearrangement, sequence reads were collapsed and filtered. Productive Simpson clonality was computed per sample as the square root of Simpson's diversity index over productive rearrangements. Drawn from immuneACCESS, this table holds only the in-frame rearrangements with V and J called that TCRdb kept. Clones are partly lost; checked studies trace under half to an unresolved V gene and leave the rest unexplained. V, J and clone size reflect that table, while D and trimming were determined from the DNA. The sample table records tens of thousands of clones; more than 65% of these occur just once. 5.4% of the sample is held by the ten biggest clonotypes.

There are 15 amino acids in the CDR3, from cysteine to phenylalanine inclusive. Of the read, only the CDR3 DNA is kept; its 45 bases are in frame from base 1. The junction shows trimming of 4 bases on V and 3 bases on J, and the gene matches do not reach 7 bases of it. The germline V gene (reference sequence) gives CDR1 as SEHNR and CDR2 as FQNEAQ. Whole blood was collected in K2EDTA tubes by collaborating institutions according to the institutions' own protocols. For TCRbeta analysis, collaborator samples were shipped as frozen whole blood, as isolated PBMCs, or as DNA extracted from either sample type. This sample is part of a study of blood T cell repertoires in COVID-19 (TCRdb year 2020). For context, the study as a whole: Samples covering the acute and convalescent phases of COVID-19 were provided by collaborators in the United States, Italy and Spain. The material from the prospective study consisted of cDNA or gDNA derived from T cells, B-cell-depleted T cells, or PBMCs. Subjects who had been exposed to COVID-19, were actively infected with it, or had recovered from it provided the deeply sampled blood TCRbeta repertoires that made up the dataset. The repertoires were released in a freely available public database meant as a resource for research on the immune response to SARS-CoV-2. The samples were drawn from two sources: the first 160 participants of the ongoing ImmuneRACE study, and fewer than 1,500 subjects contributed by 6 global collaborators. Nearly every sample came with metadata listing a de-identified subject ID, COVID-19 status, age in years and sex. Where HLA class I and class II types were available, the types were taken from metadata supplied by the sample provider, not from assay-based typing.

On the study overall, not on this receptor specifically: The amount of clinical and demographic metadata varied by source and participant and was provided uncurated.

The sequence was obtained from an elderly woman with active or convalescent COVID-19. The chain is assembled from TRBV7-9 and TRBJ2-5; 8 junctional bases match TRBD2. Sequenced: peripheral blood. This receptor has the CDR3 CASSSSGGGKETQYF. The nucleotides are TGTGCCAGCAGCTCAAGCGGGGGAGGAAAAGAGACCCAGTACTTC.